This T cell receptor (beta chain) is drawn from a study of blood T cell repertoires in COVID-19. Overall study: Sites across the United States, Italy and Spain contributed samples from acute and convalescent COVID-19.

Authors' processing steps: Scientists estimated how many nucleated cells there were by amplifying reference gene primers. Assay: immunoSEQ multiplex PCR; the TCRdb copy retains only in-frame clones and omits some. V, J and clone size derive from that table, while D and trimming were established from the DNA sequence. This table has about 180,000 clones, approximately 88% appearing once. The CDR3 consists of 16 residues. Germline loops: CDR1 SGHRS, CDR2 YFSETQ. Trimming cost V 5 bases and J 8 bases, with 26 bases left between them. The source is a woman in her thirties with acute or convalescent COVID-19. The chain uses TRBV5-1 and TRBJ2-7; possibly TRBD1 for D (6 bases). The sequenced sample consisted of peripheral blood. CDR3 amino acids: CASSSRQARPPYQQYF. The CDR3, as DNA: TGCGCCAGCAGTTCTCGACAGGCGCGACCTCCTTACCAGCAGTACTTC.